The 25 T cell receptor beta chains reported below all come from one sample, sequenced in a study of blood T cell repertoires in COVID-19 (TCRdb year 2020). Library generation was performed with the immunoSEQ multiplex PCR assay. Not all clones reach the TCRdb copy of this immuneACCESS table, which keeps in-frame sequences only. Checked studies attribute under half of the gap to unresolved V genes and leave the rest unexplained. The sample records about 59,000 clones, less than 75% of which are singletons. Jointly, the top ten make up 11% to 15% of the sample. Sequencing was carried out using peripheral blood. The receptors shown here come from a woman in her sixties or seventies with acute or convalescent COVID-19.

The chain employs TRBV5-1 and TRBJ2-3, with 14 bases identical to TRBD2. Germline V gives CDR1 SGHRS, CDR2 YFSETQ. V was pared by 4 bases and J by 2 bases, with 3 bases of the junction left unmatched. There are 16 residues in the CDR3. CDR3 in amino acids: CASSRTSGGYTDTQYF. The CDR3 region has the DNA TGCGCCAGCAGCCGGACTAGCGGGGGGTACACAGATACGCAGTATTTT.

This CDR3 is CASSPITDQPQHF. The DNA for the CDR3 is TGTGCCAGCTCACCAATTACGGATCAGCCCCAGCATTTT. The chain carries TRBV18 and TRBJ1-5; D is unclear. Germline V gene data show CDR1 as KGHSH and CDR2 as LQKENI. Deletions cut 2 bases from V and 5 bases from J, with 7 bases between. The CDR3 covers 13 residues.

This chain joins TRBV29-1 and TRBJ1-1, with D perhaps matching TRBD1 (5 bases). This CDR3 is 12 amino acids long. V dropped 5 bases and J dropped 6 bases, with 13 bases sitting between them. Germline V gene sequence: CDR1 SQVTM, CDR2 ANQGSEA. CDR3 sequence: CSVYQGWAEAFF. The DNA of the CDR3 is TGCAGCGTTTACCAGGGTTGGGCTGAAGCTTTCTTT.

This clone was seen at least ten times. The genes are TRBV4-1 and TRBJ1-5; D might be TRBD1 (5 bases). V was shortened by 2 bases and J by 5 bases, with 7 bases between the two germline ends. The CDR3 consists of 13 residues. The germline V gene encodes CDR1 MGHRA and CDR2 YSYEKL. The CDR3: CASSQQGDQPQHF. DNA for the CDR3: TGCGCCAGCAGCCAACAGGGCGATCAGCCCCAGCATTTT.

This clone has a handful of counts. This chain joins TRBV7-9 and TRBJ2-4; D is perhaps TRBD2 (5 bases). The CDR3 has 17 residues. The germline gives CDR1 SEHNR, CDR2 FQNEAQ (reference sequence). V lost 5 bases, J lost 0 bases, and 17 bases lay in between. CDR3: CASSPTATGLAKNIQYF. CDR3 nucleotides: TGTGCCAGCAGCCCCACGGCCACGGGGTTAGCCAAAAACATTCAGTACTTC.

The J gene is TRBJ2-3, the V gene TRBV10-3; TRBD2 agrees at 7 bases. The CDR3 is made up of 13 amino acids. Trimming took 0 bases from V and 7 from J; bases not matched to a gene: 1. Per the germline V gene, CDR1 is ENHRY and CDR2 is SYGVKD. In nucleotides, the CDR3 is TGTGCCATCAGTGAGTCGACTAGCAATACGCAGTATTTT. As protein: CAISESTSNTQYF.

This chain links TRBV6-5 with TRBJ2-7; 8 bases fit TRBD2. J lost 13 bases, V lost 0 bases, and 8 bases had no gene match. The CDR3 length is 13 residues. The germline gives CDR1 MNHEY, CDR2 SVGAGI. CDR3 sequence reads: CASSYSKGTRPYF. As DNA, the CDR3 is TGTGCCAGCAGTTACTCGAAAGGGACTAGACCTTACTTC.

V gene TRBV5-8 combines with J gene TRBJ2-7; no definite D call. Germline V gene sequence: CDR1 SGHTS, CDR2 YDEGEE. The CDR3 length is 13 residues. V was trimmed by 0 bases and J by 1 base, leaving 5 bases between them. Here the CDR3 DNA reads TGTGCCAGCAGCTTGGGCAGTTCCTACGAGCAGTACTTC. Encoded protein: CASSLGSSYEQYF.

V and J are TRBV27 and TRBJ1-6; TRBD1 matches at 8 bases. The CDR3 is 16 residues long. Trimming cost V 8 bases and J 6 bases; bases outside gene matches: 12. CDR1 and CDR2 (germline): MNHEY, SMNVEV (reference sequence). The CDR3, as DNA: TGTGCCAGCCGAGCCAGGGGGCAATTTGGTAATTCACCCCTCCACTTT. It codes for CASRARGQFGNSPLHF.

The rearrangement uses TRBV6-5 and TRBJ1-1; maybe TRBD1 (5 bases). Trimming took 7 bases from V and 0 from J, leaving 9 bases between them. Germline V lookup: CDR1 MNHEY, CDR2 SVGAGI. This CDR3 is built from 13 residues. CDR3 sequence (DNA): TGTGCCAGCAACCCGACAGTGAACACTGAAGCTTTCTTT. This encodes CASNPTVNTEAFF.

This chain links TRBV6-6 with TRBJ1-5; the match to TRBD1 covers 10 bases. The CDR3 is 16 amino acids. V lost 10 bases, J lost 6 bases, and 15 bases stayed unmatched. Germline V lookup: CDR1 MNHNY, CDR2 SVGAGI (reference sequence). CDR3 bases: TGTGCCACCAATCCGGGACAGGGGTCGGGTAGTCAGCCCCAGCATTTT. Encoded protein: CATNPGQGSGSQPQHF.

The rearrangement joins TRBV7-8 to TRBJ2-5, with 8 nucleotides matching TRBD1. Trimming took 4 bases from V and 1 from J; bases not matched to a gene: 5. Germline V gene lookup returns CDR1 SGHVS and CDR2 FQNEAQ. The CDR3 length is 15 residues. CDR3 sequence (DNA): TGTGCCAGCAGCTCGGGACAGGCCCTCCAAGAGACCCAGTACTTC. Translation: CASSSGQALQETQYF.

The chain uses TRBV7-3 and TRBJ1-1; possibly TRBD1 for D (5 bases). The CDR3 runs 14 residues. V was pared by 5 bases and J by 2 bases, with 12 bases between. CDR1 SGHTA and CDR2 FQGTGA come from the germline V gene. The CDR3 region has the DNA TGTGCCAGCAGCCCCGGGCAGGGCAACACTGAAGCTTTCTTT. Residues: CASSPGQGNTEAFF.

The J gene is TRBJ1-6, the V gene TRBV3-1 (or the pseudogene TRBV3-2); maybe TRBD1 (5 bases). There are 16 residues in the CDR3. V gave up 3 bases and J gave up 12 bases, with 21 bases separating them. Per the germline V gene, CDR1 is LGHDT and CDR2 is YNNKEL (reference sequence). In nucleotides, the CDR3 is TGTGCCAGCAGCCATCTCCGAGACTCAGGGTCGGTACCCCTCCACTTT. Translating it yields CASSHLRDSGSVPLHF.

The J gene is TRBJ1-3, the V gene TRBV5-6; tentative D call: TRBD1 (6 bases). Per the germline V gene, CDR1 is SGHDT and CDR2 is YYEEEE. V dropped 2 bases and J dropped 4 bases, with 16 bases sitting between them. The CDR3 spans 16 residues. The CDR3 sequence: CASSFGGGRQGNTIYF. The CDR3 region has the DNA TGTGCCAGCAGCTTCGGCGGGGGCCGACAGGGAAACACCATATATTTT.

The DNA for the CDR3 is TGTGCCAGCAGCCCTCAGGGTCTTCAGAGCACAGATACGCAGTATTTT. Translation: CASSPQGLQSTDTQYF. V is TRBV9 and J is TRBJ2-3; perhaps TRBD1 as D (5 bases). The germline CDR1 and CDR2 sequences are SGDLS and YYNGEE. The V end lost 4 bases, the J end lost 0 bases, and 15 bases lay between the germline ends. The CDR3 is 16 amino acids.

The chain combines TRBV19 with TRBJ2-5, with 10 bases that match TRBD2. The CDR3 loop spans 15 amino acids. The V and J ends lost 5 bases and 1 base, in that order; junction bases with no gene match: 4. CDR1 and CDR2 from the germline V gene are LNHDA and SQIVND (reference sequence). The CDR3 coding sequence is TGTGCCAGTAGTCCTTGGACTAGCGGCCAAGAGACCCAGTACTTC. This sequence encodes CASSPWTSGQETQYF.

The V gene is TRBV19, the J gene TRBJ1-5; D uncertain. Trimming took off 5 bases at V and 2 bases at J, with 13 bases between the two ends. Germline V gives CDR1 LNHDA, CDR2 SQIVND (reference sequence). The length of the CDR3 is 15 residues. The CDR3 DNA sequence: TGTGCCAGTAGTCGGGCTAGCTGGCGCAATCAGCCCCAGCATTTT. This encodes CASSRASWRNQPQHF.

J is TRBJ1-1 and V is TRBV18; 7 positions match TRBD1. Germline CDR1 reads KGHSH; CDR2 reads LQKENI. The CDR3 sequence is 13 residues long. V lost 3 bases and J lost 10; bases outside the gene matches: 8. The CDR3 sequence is CASSPAGTVSAFF. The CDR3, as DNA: TGTGCCAGCTCACCGGCCGGGACAGTGTCAGCTTTCTTT.

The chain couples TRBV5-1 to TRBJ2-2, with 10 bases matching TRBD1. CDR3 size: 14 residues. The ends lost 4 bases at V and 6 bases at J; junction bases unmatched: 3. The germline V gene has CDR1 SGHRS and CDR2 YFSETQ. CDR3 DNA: TGCGCCAGCAGCCGACAGGGGGCGGCCGGGGAGCTGTTTTTT. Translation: CASSRQGAAGELFF.

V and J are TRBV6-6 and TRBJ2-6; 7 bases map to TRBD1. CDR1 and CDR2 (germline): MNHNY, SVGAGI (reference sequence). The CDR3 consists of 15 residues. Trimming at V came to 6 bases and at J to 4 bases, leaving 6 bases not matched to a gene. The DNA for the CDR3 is TGTGCCAGCAGCTCCAGGGGGTTCGGGGCCAACGTCCTGACTTTC. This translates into CASSSRGFGANVLTF.

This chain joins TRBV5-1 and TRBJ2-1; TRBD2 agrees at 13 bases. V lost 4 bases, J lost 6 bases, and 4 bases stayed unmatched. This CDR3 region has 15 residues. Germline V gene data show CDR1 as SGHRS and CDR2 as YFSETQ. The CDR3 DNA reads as TGCGCCAGCAGCACTAGCGGGGGGGCAGGCAATGAGCAGTTCTTC. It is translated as CASSTSGGAGNEQFF.

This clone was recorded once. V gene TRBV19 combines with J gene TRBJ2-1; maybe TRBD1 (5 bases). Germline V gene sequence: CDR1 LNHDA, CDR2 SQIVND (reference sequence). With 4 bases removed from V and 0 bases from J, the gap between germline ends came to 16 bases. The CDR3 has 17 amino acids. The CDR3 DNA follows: TGTGCCAGTAGTACCAGCAGGGTTAGAGTCTCCTACAATGAGCAGTTCTTC. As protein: CASSTSRVRVSYNEQFF.

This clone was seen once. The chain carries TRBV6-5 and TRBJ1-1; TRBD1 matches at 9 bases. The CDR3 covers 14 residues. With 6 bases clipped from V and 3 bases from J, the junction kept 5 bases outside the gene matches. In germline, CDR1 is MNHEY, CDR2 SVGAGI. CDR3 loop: CASRGGQGYTEAFF. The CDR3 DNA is TGTGCCAGCAGGGGCGGACAGGGGTACACTGAAGCTTTCTTT.

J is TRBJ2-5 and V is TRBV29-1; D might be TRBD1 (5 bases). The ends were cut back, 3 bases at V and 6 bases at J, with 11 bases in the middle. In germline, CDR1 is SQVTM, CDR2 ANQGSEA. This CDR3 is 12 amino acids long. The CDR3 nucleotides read TGCAGCGTTGACGCAGGGCGGAAGACCCAGTACTTC. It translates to CSVDAGRKTQYF. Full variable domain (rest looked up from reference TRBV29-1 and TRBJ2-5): SAVISQKPSRDICQRGTSLTIQCQVDSQVTMMFWYRQQPGQSLTLIATANQGSEATYESGFVIDKFPISRPNLTFSTLTVSNMSPEDSSIYLCSVDAGRKTQYFGPGTRLLVL.